A single sample gave rise to the 19 T cell receptor beta chains below, sequenced in a study of blood T cell repertoires in COVID-19. Clones were read by immunoSEQ multiplex PCR, and TCRdb kept only the in-frame ones, dropping some. The sample includes approximately 140,000 clones, more than 80% of them seen just once. Specimen: peripheral blood. The source is a man between 65 and 85 years old with acute or convalescent COVID-19.

The genes are TRBV30 and TRBJ2-3; 9 bases fit TRBD2. In germline, CDR1 is GTSNPN, CDR2 SVGIG (reference sequence). The CDR3 is 15 amino acids. Trimming at V came to 7 bases and at J to 2 bases, leaving 10 bases not matched to a gene. DNA of the CDR3: TGTGCCTCCACACAGACTAGCGGCATCACAGATACGCAGTATTTT. This codes for CASTQTSGITDTQYF.

The genes are TRBV6-2 or TRBV6-3 and TRBJ2-1, with D tentatively TRBD1 (6 bases). V shed 6 bases and J shed 4 bases, with 10 bases lying between them. Germline V gene data show CDR1 as MNHEY and CDR2 as SVGEGT. The CDR3 is 13 residues long. This CDR3 is CASSGQSYNEQFF. The CDR3 DNA reads as TGTGCCAGCAGCGGACAGTCTTACAATGAGCAGTTCTTC.

V is TRBV11-2 and J is TRBJ2-1, with TRBD2 matching over 10 bases. The CDR3 length is 15 residues. The germline V gene encodes CDR1 SGHAT and CDR2 FQNNGV. Trimming cost V 3 bases and J 8 bases; bases outside gene matches: 7. The CDR3 DNA follows: TGTGCCAGCAGCTTTACTAGCGGGACGGGCGATGAGCAGTTCTTC. Protein product: CASSFTSGTGDEQFF.

This clone was seen more than once but under ten times. The V and J genes are TRBV10-1 and TRBJ1-3; 7 nucleotides line up with TRBD1. CDR1 is WNHNN, CDR2 SYGVQD, per germline (reference sequence). This CDR3 comprises 22 residues. V was pared by 11 bases and J by 0 bases, with 31 bases of the junction left unmatched. CDR3 sequence: CAASFSRQPGQFLLLSGNTIYF. In DNA form, the CDR3 reads TGCGCCGCGTCCTTCTCCCGACAACCGGGACAGTTCCTACTCCTCTCTGGAAACACCATATATTTT.

The gene calls are TRBV2 and TRBJ2-5, with D possibly matching TRBD2 (5 bases). V gave up 10 bases and J gave up 1 base, with 13 bases separating them. The CDR3 totals 13 residues. CDR1 SNHLY and CDR2 FYNNEI come from the germline V gene. The CDR3 here is CANTREIQETQYF. Written as DNA, the CDR3 is TGTGCCAATACGAGGGAGATCCAAGAGACCCAGTACTTC.

This chain links TRBV19 with TRBJ1-2; perhaps TRBD1 as D (6 bases). In germline, CDR1 is LNHDA, CDR2 SQIVND (reference sequence). The CDR3 sequence is 14 residues long. Trimming cost V 9 bases and J 5 bases, with 19 bases left between them. The CDR3: CASRTIGGKYGYTF. The CDR3 DNA follows: TGTGCCAGCAGAACAATAGGGGGAAAGTATGGCTACACCTTC.

The chain recombines TRBV27 with TRBJ1-1; no clear D gene. The CDR3 has 14 residues. Germline assignment: CDR1 MNHEY and CDR2 SMNVEV (reference sequence). V was trimmed by 3 bases and J by 4 bases, leaving 12 bases between them. DNA for the CDR3: TGTGCCAGCAGTTTGTACACGCGGTCCACTGAAGCTTTCTTT. Translated: CASSLYTRSTEAFF.

The chain combines TRBV7-3 with TRBJ1-2; 8 nucleotides line up with TRBD1. CDR1 and CDR2 (germline): SGHTA, FQGTGA. The CDR3 sequence is 13 residues long. V trimming: 1 base; J trimming: 5 bases; junction bases outside the gene matches: 0. In DNA form, the CDR3 reads TGTGCCAGCAGCTTAAACAGGGGGTATGGCTACACCTTC. Its translation is CASSLNRGYGYTF.

This chain uses TRBV6-6 with TRBJ2-1; TRBD2 agrees at 12 bases. Looked up from germline, CDR1 is MNHNY and CDR2 is SVGAGI (reference sequence). V lost 6 bases and J lost 5; bases outside the gene matches: 8. This CDR3 is built from 16 residues. The CDR3 protein is CASRRLAGGFHNEQFF. DNA for the CDR3: TGTGCCAGCAGACGTCTAGCGGGGGGGTTCCACAATGAGCAGTTCTTC.

The rearrangement joins TRBV7-9 to TRBJ1-3; the D is unclear. Germline V gene data show CDR1 as SEHNR and CDR2 as FQNEAQ (reference sequence). The CDR3 runs to 16 residues. V lost 4 bases and J 0 bases, leaving 13 bases between the germline ends. The DNA of the CDR3 is TGTGCCAGCAGCTCGCCGGGAGCGAGCTCTGGAAACACCATATATTTT. Translating gives CASSSPGASSGNTIYF.

The CDR3 spells CASSALLRVQRGYGYTF. As DNA, the CDR3 is TGTGCCAGCAGCGCCCTCTTACGGGTCCAAAGGGGCTATGGCTACACCTTC. This chain joins TRBV9 and TRBJ1-2; TRBD1 might be the D (5 bases). Trimming left V 3 bases short and J 4 bases short, with 22 bases between. Germline V gene lookup returns CDR1 SGDLS and CDR2 YYNGEE. This CDR3 spans 17 amino acids.

The chain employs TRBV19 and TRBJ2-3, with 13 bases identical to TRBD2. V was pared by 5 bases and J by 4 bases, with 9 bases of the junction left unmatched. The CDR3 length is 17 residues. Looked up from germline, CDR1 is LNHDA and CDR2 is SQIVND (reference sequence). CDR3 nucleotide sequence: TGTGCCAGTAGTTTCGGACTAGCGGGGGTGTTACCAGATACGCAGTATTTT. It yields the protein CASSFGLAGVLPDTQYF.

This clone was counted a few times. The chain joins TRBV9 to TRBJ2-3, with 8 bases identical to TRBD2. Germline trimming cut 2 bases from V and 1 base from J; bases unmatched to any gene: 6. CDR1 SGDLS and CDR2 YYNGEE come from the germline V gene. CDR3 length: 16 amino acids. The CDR3 DNA follows: TGTGCCAGCAGCGTCTCGGGGCGGGGGGGCACAGATACGCAGTATTTT. Amino acid sequence: CASSVSGRGGTDTQYF.

This chain uses TRBV21-1 with TRBJ2-2; the table names TRBD2, a call not compared with the DNA. TRBV21-1 is tagged as a pseudogene. The CDR3 consists of 16 residues. For the CDR3, the DNA is TGTGCCAGCAGCAATCAAAAAGGTTGGAGCACCGGGGAGCTGTTTTTT. Encoded protein: CASSNQKGWSTGELFF.

The rearrangement uses TRBV28 and TRBJ2-7, with D possibly matching TRBD1 (6 bases). The CDR3 is made up of 14 amino acids. CDR1 is MDHEN, CDR2 SYDVKM, per germline. The V and J ends lost 8 bases and 5 bases respectively, with 19 bases between them. The chain's CDR3 is CASVVKQGTHEQYF. The CDR3 DNA is TGTGCCAGCGTAGTAAAACAGGGTACCCACGAGCAGTACTTC.

The chain is built from TRBV25-1 and TRBJ1-1, with 8 bases aligning to TRBD1. V trimming: 4 bases; J trimming: 2 bases; junction bases outside the gene matches: 6. Germline V lookup: CDR1 MGHDK, CDR2 SYGVNS. The CDR3 has 15 amino acids. The CDR3 DNA follows: TGTGCCAGCAGTGGTCAGGGGGCTCGAAACACTGAAGCTTTCTTT. Protein product: CASSGQGARNTEAFF.

In this sample, this clone turned up many times. The J gene is TRBJ2-1, the V gene TRBV7-2, with 14 bases aligning to TRBD2. The trim removed 5 bases at V and 5 bases at J, leaving 8 bases unmatched. The CDR3 consists of 17 residues. Per the germline V gene, CDR1 is SGHTA and CDR2 is FQGNSA. In nucleotides, the CDR3 is TGTGCCAGCAGCCACCGGGGACTAGCGGGAGACAACAATGAGCAGTTCTTC. It specifies CASSHRGLAGDNNEQFF.

The V and J genes are TRBV4-1 and TRBJ2-7; 7 bases are shared with TRBD2. The CDR3 covers 16 residues. V trimming: 1 base; J trimming: 4 bases; junction bases outside the gene matches: 10. The germline gives CDR1 MGHRA, CDR2 YSYEKL. CDR3 nucleotide sequence: TGCGCCAGCAGCCAAGGGTGGGGCGGGAGAAGTTACGAGCAGTACTTC. Translation: CASSQGWGGRSYEQYF.

The chain recombines TRBV6-5 with TRBJ2-7; the D gene is possibly TRBD2 (6 bases). Germline V CDR1 and CDR2: MNHEY, SVGAGI. The CDR3 spans 13 residues. The V end lost 11 bases, the J end lost 6 bases, and 20 bases lay between the germline ends. In DNA, the CDR3 is TGTGCCGCCCGCGAGGAGGGAACCAGCGAGCAGTACTTC. As protein: CAAREEGTSEQYF.